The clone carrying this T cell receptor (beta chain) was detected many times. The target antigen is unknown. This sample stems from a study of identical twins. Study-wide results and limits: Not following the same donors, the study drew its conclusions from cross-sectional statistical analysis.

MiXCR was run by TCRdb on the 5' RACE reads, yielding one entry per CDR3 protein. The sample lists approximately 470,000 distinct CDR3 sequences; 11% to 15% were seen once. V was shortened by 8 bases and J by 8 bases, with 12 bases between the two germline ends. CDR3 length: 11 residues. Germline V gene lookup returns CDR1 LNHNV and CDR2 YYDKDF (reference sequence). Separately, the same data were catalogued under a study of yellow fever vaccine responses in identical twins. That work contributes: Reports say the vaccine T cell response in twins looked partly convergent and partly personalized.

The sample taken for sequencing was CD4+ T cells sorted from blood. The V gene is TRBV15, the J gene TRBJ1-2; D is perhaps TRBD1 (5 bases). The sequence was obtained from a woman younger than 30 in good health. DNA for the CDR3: TGTGCCACCCGAAATTCAGGGGGCTACACCTTC. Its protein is CATRNSGGYTF. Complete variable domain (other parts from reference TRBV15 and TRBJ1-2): DAMVIQNPRYQVTQFGKPVTLSCSQTLNHNVMYWYQQKSSQAPKLLFHYYDKDFNNEADTPDNFQSRRPNTSFCFLDIRSPGLGDTAMYLCATRNSGGYTFGSGTRLTVV.